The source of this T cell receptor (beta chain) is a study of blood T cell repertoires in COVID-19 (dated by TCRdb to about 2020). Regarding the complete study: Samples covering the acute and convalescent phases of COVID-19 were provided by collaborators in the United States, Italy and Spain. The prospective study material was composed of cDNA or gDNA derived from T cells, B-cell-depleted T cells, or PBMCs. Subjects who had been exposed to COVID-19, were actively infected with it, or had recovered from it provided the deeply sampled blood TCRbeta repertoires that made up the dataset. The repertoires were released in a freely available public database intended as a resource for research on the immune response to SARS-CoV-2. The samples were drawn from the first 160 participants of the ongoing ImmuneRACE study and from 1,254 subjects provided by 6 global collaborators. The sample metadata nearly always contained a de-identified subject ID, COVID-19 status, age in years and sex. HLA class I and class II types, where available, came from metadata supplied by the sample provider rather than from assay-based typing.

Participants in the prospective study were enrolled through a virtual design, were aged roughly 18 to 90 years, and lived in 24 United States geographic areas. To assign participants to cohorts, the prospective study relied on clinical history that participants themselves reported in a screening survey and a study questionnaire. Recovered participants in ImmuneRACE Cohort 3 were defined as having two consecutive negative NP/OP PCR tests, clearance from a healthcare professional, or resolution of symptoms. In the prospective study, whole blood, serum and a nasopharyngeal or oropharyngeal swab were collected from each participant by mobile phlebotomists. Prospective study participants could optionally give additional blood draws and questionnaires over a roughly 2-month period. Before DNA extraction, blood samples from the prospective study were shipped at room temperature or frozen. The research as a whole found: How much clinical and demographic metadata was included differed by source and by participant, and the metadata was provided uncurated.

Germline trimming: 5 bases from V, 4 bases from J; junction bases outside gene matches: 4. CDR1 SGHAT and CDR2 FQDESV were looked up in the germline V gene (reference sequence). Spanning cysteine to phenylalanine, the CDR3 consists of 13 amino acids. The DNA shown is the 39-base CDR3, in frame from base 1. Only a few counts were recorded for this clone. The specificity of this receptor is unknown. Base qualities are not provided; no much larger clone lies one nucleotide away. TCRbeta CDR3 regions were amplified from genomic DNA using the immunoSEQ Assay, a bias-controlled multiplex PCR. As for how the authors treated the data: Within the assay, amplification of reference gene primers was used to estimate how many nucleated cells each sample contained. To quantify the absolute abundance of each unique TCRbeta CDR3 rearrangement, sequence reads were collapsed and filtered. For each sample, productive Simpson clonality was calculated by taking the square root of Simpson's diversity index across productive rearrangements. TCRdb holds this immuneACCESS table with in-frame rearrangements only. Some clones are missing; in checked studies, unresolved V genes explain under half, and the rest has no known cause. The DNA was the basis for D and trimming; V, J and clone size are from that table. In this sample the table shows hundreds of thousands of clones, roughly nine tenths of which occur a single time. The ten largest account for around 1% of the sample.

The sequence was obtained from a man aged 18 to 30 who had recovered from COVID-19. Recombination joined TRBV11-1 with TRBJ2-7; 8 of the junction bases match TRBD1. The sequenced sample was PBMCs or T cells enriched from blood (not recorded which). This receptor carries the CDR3 CASSIRQGYEQYF. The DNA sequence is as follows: TGTGCCAGCAGCATCAGACAGGGGTACGAGCAGTACTTC.